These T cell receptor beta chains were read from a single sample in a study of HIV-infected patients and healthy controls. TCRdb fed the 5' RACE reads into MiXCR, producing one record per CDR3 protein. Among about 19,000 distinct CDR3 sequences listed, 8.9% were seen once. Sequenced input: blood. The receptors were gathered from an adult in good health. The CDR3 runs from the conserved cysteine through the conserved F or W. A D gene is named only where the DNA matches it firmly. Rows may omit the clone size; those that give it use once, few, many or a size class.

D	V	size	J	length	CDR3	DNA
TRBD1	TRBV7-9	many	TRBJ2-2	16	CASSSPDRPLTGELFF	TGTGCCAGCAGCTCACCGGACAGGCCTCTCACCGGGGAGCTGTTTTTT
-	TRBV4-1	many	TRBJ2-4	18	CASSQEGVTVGAKNIQYF	TGCGCCAGCAGCCAAGAAGGGGTAACAGTAGGAGCCAAAAACATTCAGTACTTC
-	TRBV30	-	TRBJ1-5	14	CAWSVRLGGQPQHF	TGTGCCTGGAGTGTACGTTTGGGCGGTCAGCCCCAGCATTTT
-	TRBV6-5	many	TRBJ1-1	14	CASSYRTENLKAFF	TGTGCCAGCAGTTACCGAACAGAGAACCTGAAAGCTTTCTTT
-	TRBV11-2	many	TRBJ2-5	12	CASSLVPQTQYF	TGTGCCAGCAGCTTAGTTCCGCAGACCCAGTACTTC
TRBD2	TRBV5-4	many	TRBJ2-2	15	CASSPTSGSTGELFF	TGTGCCAGCAGCCCAACTAGCGGCTCCACCGGGGAGCTGTTTTTT
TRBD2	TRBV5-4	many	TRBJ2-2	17	CASSLSTLAKNTGELFF	TGTGCCAGCAGCTTAAGTACACTAGCGAAGAACACCGGGGAGCTGTTTTTT
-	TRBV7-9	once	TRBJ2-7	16	CASSFSDSSSSYEQYF	TGTGCCAGCAGCTTTTCGGACTCGTCGAGCTCCTACGAGCAGTACTTC
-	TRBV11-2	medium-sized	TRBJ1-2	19	CASSLVRDRRTQGYYGYTF	TGTGCCAGCAGCTTAGTCAGAGATCGGAGGACACAAGGCTACTATGGCTACACCTTC
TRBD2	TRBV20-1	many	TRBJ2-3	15	CSASPEPGGTDTQYF	TGCAGTGCTAGTCCCGAGCCGGGAGGTACAGATACGCAGTATTTT
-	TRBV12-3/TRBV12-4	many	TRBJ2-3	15	CASSLVQSLTDTQYF	TGTGCCAGCAGTTTAGTACAGAGTCTCACAGATACGCAGTATTTT
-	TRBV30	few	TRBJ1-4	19	CAWTSARVYSSATNEKLFF	TGTGCCTGGACAAGCGCTAGGGTCTACTCTTCGGCAACTAATGAAAAACTGTTTTTT
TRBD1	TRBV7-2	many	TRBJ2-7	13	CASSQTGGGEQYF	TGTGCCAGCAGCCAAACAGGGGGCGGCGAGCAGTACTTC
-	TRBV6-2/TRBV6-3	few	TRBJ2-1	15	CASGWGQGLAREQFF	TGTGCCAGCGGTTGGGGACAGGGACTAGCTCGGGAGCAGTTCTTC
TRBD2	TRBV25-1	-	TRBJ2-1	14	CASSGTSGNNEQFF	TGTGCCAGCAGTGGAACTAGCGGCAACAATGAGCAGTTCTTC
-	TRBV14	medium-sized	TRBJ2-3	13	CASRLMSTDTQYF	TGTGCCAGCAGATTAATGAGCACAGATACGCAGTATTTT
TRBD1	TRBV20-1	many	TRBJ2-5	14	CSAADRGRPGTQYF	TGCAGTGCTGCGGACAGGGGCCGACCGGGGACCCAGTACTTC
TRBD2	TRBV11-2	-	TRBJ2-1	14	CASSISGTYNEQFF	TGTGCCAGCAGCATTAGCGGGACCTACAATGAGCAGTTCTTC
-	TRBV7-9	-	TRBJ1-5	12	CASSPADQPQHF	TGTGCCAGCAGCCCCGCAGATCAGCCCCAGCATTTT
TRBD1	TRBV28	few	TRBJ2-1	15	CASSSEGQGAYEQFF	TGTGCCAGCAGTTCGGAGGGACAGGGGGCCTATGAGCAGTTCTTC
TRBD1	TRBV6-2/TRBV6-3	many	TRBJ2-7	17	CASTERDPRQGAYEQYF	TGTGCCAGCACCGAAAGGGACCCCAGACAGGGGGCCTACGAGCAGTACTTC
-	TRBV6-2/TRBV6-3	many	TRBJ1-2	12	CASSYTAYGYTF	TGTGCCAGCAGTTACACGGCCTATGGCTACACCTTC
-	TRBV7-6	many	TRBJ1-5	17	CASSLFRGRTSNQPQHF	TGTGCCAGCAGCTTATTCCGGGGACGGACTAGCAATCAGCCCCAGCATTTT
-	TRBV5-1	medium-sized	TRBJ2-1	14	CASSLGSFSDEQFF	TGCGCCAGCAGCTTGGGGTCGTTCAGCGATGAGCAGTTCTTC
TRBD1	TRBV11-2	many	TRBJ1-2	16	CASSFPGQGRVDGYTF	TGTGCCAGCAGCTTCCCGGGACAGGGGAGGGTGGATGGCTACACCTTC
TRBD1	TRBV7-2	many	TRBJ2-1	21	CASSFWGPLVQGRGSYNEQFF	TGTGCCAGCAGCTTTTGGGGTCCCCTCGTACAGGGGCGCGGGTCCTACAATGAGCAGTTCTTC
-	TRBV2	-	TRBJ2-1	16	CASSWNGGSSYNEQFF	TGTGCCAGCAGCTGGAACGGCGGATCCTCCTACAATGAGCAGTTCTTC
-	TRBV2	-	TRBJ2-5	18	CASSEALGSHGAQETQYF	TGTGCCAGCAGTGAAGCGCTAGGGAGCCATGGGGCCCAAGAGACCCAGTACTTC
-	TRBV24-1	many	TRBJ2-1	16	CATSDAGVSSYNEQFF	TGTGCCACCAGTGATGCAGGGGTGAGCTCCTACAATGAGCAGTTCTTC
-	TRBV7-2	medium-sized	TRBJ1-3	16	CASSFWTRGPGNTIYF	TGTGCCAGCAGCTTTTGGACCCGAGGGCCTGGAAACACCATATATTTT
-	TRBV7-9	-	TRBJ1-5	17	CASSLARTGRRNQPQHF	TGTGCCAGCAGCTTAGCGCGAACTGGCAGGCGGAATCAGCCCCAGCATTTT
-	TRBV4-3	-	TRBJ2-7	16	CARSQDPEGESYEQYF	TGCGCCAGAAGCCAAGACCCAGAAGGGGAGTCCTACGAGCAGTACTTC
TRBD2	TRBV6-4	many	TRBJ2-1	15	CASSDRGGSYNEQFF	TGTGCCAGCAGTGACCGGGGGGGTAGCTACAATGAGCAGTTCTTC
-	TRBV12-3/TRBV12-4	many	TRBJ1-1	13	CASSLAGLRKAFF	TGTGCCAGCAGTTTGGCTGGGCTTCGGAAAGCTTTCTTT
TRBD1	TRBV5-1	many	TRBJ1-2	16	CASRLIGQGAGYGYTF	TGCGCCAGCAGATTAATCGGACAGGGTGCTGGCTATGGCTACACCTTC
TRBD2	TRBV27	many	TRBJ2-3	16	CASSSTGGPFTDTQYF	TGTGCCAGCAGCTCAACGGGGGGGCCGTTTACAGATACGCAGTATTTT
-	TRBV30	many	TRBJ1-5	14	CALNTGTLHQPQHF	TGTGCCCTCAATACAGGAACTCTACATCAGCCCCAGCATTTT
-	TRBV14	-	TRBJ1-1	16	CASSQDVGRIPTEAFF	TGTGCCAGCAGCCAAGATGTAGGGCGTATCCCCACTGAAGCTTTCTTT
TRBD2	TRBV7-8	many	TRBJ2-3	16	CASSVLPSGKTDTQYF	TGTGCCAGCAGCGTCCTCCCTAGCGGGAAGACAGATACGCAGTATTTT
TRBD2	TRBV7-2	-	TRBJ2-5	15	CASSLTSGGKETQYF	TGTGCCAGCAGCTTAACTAGCGGGGGGAAAGAGACCCAGTACTTC
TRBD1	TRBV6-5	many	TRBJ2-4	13	CASTNQGENIQYF	TGTGCCAGCACCAATCAGGGGGAAAACATTCAGTACTTC
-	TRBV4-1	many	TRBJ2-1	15	CASSQDEGGGDEQFF	TGCGCCAGCAGCCAAGATGAGGGGGGGGGCGATGAGCAGTTCTTC
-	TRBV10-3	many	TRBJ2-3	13	CAISAEPRDTQYF	TGTGCCATCAGTGCTGAGCCCCGGGATACGCAGTATTTT
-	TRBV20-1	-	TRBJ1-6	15	CSARDKVYGNSPLHF	TGCAGTGCTAGAGATAAGGTTTACGGTAATTCACCCCTCCACTTT
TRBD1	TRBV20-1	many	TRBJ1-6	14	CSATRTGEASPLHF	TGCAGTGCTACTAGGACAGGGGAAGCTTCACCCCTCCACTTT
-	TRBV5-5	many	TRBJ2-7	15	CASSLGGITLNEQYF	TGTGCCAGCAGCTTGGGGGGTATAACGTTGAACGAGCAGTACTTC
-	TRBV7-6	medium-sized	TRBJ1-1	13	CASSQNKNTEAFF	TGTGCCAGCAGCCAAAATAAGAACACTGAAGCTTTCTTT
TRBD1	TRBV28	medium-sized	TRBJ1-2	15	CASTPLRDRLYGYTF	TGTGCCAGCACCCCTTTAAGGGACAGGCTTTATGGCTACACCTTC
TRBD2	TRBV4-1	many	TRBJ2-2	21	CASSQVGLAGGAYANTGELFF	TGCGCCAGCAGCCAAGTCGGGCTAGCGGGAGGTGCTTACGCGAACACCGGGGAGCTGTTTTTT
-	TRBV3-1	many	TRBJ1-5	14	CASSQARVGQPQHF	TGTGCCAGCAGCCAAGCCAGGGTGGGTCAGCCCCAGCATTTT